A selection of T cell receptor beta chains follows, all from one sample in a study. TCRdb ran MiXCR on the 5' RACE reads and lists one entry per CDR3 protein. This sample carries 60,000 to 65,000 distinct CDR3 sequences, roughly 23% of them seen once, and the ten largest clones take more than 2.5%. The material sequenced was memory CD4+ T cells sorted from a lymph node. Every receptor here comes from a female donor with breast cancer. Both conserved end residues are part of each CDR3. The order of the fields is clone size, J gene, D gene, V gene, CDR3 DNA, CDR3 protein. D genes are given only for firm matches. Clone size, where shown, is once, few, many, or a class for clones that have expanded.

>few|TRBJ2-2|NA|TRBV11-1
TGTGCCAGCAGCTTAGATCCAGGGACCGGGGAGCTGTTTTTT
CASSLDPGTGELFF
>many|TRBJ1-6|NA|TRBV6-2/TRBV6-3
TGTGCCAGCAGTTATGATCAGGATTCACCCCTCCACTTT
CASSYDQDSPLHF
>many|TRBJ2-5|NA|TRBV29-1
TGCAGCGTTGTGGTGTTTGGTGAGACCCAGTACTTC
CSVVVFGETQYF
>few|TRBJ2-7|NA|TRBV20-1
TGCAGTGCTAGATCCGGGACGGGGAGCTCCTACGAGCAGTACTTC
CSARSGTGSSYEQYF
>many|TRBJ1-2|NA|TRBV6-1
TGTGCCAGCAGTGAAGGGTTCGTTCCCTTCCAGGGCGGCACCTTC
CASSEGFVPFQGGTF
>few|TRBJ2-3|NA|TRBV5-1
TGCGCCAGCAGCCCCTTTGGGAAAGACGCAGATACGCAGTATTTT
CASSPFGKDADTQYF
>medium-sized|TRBJ1-1|NA|TRBV20-1
TGCAGTGCTAGAGGATCCGACAGCCCCACTGAAGCTTTCTTT
CSARGSDSPTEAFF
>few|TRBJ1-1|TRBD1|TRBV7-6
TGTGCCAGCACCAGAGGGACAGACAACACTGAAGCTTTCTTT
CASTRGTDNTEAFF
>many|TRBJ2-1|TRBD2|TRBV6-5
TGTGCCAGCAGCGTAAGGACTAGCGGACCTTACAATGAGCAGTTCTTC
CASSVRTSGPYNEQFF
>many|TRBJ2-5|TRBD2|TRBV6-1
TGTGCCAGCAGCACTAGCGCCCAAGAGACCCAGTACTTC
CASSTSAQETQYF
>NA|TRBJ1-1|NA|TRBV7-6
TGTGCCAGCAGCTCGGGGTTTGAAGCTTTCTTT
CASSSGFEAFF
>NA|TRBJ1-5|NA|TRBV20-1
TGCAGTGCTAGGGCAGGGCGGGAGCCCCAGCATTTT
CSARAGREPQHF
>NA|TRBJ2-1|TRBD1|TRBV7-2
TGTGCCAGCAGCTTAAGGGGGCCAGGGTCGTACAATGAGCAGTTCTTC
CASSLRGPGSYNEQFF
>many|TRBJ2-5|TRBD2|TRBV7-9
TGTGCCAGCGGCGCGCCGGGACTAGCGGGCCTCTCCCAGTACTTC
CASGAPGLAGLSQYF
>NA|TRBJ2-7|NA|TRBV5-5
TGTGCCAGCAGCTCGGCCGTCGCCTACGAGCAGTACTTC
CASSSAVAYEQYF
>many|TRBJ2-2|TRBD2|TRBV5-1
TGCGCCAGCAGCCCCCCTCGACTAGCGGGGACCGGGGAGCTGTTTTTT
CASSPPRLAGTGELFF
>NA|TRBJ2-2|TRBD1|TRBV7-9
TGTGCCGGCCGTGCGGGACAGGGTGACGCCGGGGAGCTGTTTTTT
CAGRAGQGDAGELFF